This T cell receptor beta chain appears in the sequencing data of a study of monozygotic twins with inflammatory bowel disease. Study-level findings and limits: IBD-affected twins scored below their healthy co-twins in TCRbeta diversity (inverse Simpson).

Without any T cell sorting, total RNA was isolated from whole blood. TCRdb reworked the 5' RACE reads into one entry per CDR3 protein, no DNA. This table lists over 90,000 distinct CDR3 sequences. Concerning this clonotype: Its antigen is not identified.

The sequence was obtained from a human donor with ulcerative colitis or Crohn's disease, or a healthy co-twin of an affected twin (not recorded which). The sample taken for sequencing was blood.

CDR3 loop: CASSQDGLAGLTDTQYF. The rearrangement joins TRBV4-3 to TRBJ2-3; TCRdb's assignment of TRBD2 cannot be checked, as there is no DNA. The CDR3 runs 17 residues. Germline CDR1 reads LGHNA; CDR2 reads YSLEER.